One sample yielded the 17 T cell receptor beta chains listed below, sequenced in a study of shared clonotypes between healthy human individuals. The method was immunoSEQ multiplex PCR; TCRdb's version includes in-frame clones alone and lacks a portion of them. The data contain hundreds of thousands of clones, roughly 72% of them singletons. The sample was PBMCs. The receptor source for this set is a woman aged 40 to 49 in good health. Some clones in this sample may be carry-over from other donors' samples.

V usage is TRBV30 and J usage is TRBJ1-2; no clear D. The V end lost 2 bases, the J end lost 8 bases, and 12 bases lay between the germline ends. Germline CDR1 reads GTSNPN; CDR2 reads SVGIG (reference sequence). The length of the CDR3 is 12 residues. CDR3 loop: CAWSPGFGGYTF. For the CDR3, the DNA is TGTGCCTGGAGTCCGGGGTTCGGCGGCTACACCTTC.

J is TRBJ2-1 and V is TRBV7-9; no clear D gene. Germline V gene lookup returns CDR1 SEHNR and CDR2 FQNEAQ (reference sequence). The germline V and J ends were trimmed by 5 bases and 0 bases, with 11 bases remaining between them. The CDR3 is 15 residues long. The CDR3 loop is CASSRDEYSYNEQFF. CDR3 bases: TGTGCCAGCAGCCGAGACGAGTACTCCTACAATGAGCAGTTCTTC.

This clone appeared a single time. Given a much more abundant clone one base away, this may be a read error. The same CDR3 is also encoded by other DNA sequences in this sample. This rearrangement joins TRBV30 to TRBJ1-1; possible D gene TRBD1, 5 bases. The CDR3 length is 13 residues. CDR1 GTSNPN and CDR2 SVGIG come from the germline V gene (reference sequence). CDR3 sequence: CAGARWGNTEAFF. Here the CDR3 DNA reads TGTGCTGGGGCCCGATGGGGTAACACTGAAGCTTTCTTT.

This chain joins TRBV19 and TRBJ2-5; 7 bases fit TRBD2. Judging by the DNA end, TRBJ2-7 fits better; the J call may be wrong. The CDR3 runs to 16 residues. The germline V gene encodes CDR1 LNHDA and CDR2 SQIVND (reference sequence). CDR3 nucleotides: TGTGCCAGCAGTGTATCCAGCGGGATGGGGTCCTACGAGCAGTACTTC. Its translation is CASSVSSGMGSYEQYF.

The chain has TRBV28 and TRBJ1-2; D not resolved. The CDR3 contains 13 residues. Germline lookup yields CDR1 MDHEN and CDR2 SYDVKM. Between the trimmed V and J ends, which lost 7 bases and 8 bases, there was a span of 17 bases. The CDR3 sequence is CASTPAPDGGYTF. In DNA, the CDR3 is TGTGCCAGCACCCCGGCTCCGGACGGGGGCTACACCTTC.

The chain links TRBV15 to TRBJ2-2, with 11 bases aligning to TRBD2. Germline V gene lookup returns CDR1 LNHNV and CDR2 YYDKDF (reference sequence). With 0 bases clipped from V and 3 bases from J, the junction kept 9 bases outside the gene matches. This CDR3 region has 19 residues. The DNA for the CDR3 is TGTGCCACCAGCAGAGATCGGTGGGGACTAGCGGAAGACACCGGGGAGCTGTTTTTT. Translated: CATSRDRWGLAEDTGELFF.

Notes on this clone: Other DNA variants within this sample encode the same CDR3. The chain employs TRBV5-4 and TRBJ1-2; unclear D gene. The CDR3 runs to 11 residues. Germline loops: CDR1 SGHNT, CDR2 YYREEE (reference sequence). V dropped 1 base and J dropped 8 bases, with 6 bases sitting between them. CDR3 protein: CASSLRGGYTF. DNA for the CDR3: TGTGCCAGCAGCTTGAGAGGGGGCTACACCTTC.

This clone was picked up a small number of times. The chain employs TRBV4-1 and TRBJ1-2; D possibly corresponds to TRBD1 (6 bases). This CDR3 has 14 amino acids. V was trimmed by 3 bases and J by 0 bases, leaving 8 bases between them. Germline CDR1 is MGHRA and CDR2 is YSYEKL. The DNA of the CDR3 is TGCGCCAGCAGCCAGACAGGACCTAACTATGGCTACACCTTC. Its protein product is CASSQTGPNYGYTF.

J is TRBJ2-1 and V is TRBV18; a weak D match, TRBD2 (6 bases). V shed 5 bases and J shed 9 bases, with 14 bases lying between them. CDR3 length: 13 amino acids. The germline V gene has CDR1 KGHSH and CDR2 LQKENI. CDR3 DNA sequence: TGTGCCAGCTCAGGGGTTACTAGCAGTGAGCAGTTCTTC. It encodes CASSGVTSSEQFF. Combining the CDR3 with reference TRBV18 and TRBJ2-1 gives the whole variable domain NAGVMQNPRHLVRRRGQEARLRCSPMKGHSHVYWYRQLPEEGLKFMVYLQKENIIDESGMPKERFSAEFPKEGPSILRIQQVVRGDSAAYFCASSGVTSSEQFFGPGTRLTVL.

V is TRBV9 and J is TRBJ1-3, with D unresolved. The CDR3 runs 12 residues. The germline V gene has CDR1 SGDLS and CDR2 YYNGEE. With 7 bases removed from V and 1 base from J, the gap between germline ends came to 6 bases. The CDR3 sequence is CASGNSGNTIYF. The CDR3 DNA is TGTGCCAGCGGCAATTCTGGAAACACCATATATTTT.

Of note for this clone: Additional DNA sequences in this sample encode the identical CDR3. The chain is built from TRBV28 and TRBJ1-2; D call uncertain. Germline loops: CDR1 MDHEN, CDR2 SYDVKM. The CDR3 length is 12 residues. Trimming removed 2 bases at V and 3 bases at J, with 4 bases between. The CDR3 sequence: CASSLRDYGYTF. CDR3 sequence (DNA): TGTGCCAGCAGTTTAAGGGACTATGGCTACACCTTC.

This clone was seen many times. The sample has other DNA sequences that encode this CDR3 too. This chain uses TRBV18 with TRBJ2-7, with 9 nucleotides matching TRBD2. Germline CDR1 is KGHSH and CDR2 is LQKENI. CDR3 length: 14 residues. V lost 4 bases and J lost 4; bases outside the gene matches: 5. This chain's CDR3 is CASSLAGEGYEQYF. The CDR3 DNA is TGTGCCAGCTCACTAGCGGGAGAGGGATACGAGCAGTACTTC.

The J gene is TRBJ2-1, the V gene TRBV4-3, with TRBD2 matching 7 bases. Germline assignment: CDR1 LGHNA and CDR2 YSLEER. The length of the CDR3 is 18 residues. The junction had 17 bases not matched to a gene; V was cut back by 4 bases and J by 5 bases. The CDR3 loop is CASSRSRGLHKKNNEQFF. CDR3 nucleotides: TGCGCCAGCAGCCGATCGCGGGGACTACACAAAAAAAACAATGAGCAGTTCTTC.

This clone was counted many times. V and J are TRBV27 and TRBJ2-7; TRBD1 is a possible D gene (5 bases). V lost 1 base, J lost 1 base, and 8 bases lay in between. Germline CDR1 is MNHEY and CDR2 is SMNVEV (reference sequence). This CDR3 region has 14 residues. The DNA for the CDR3 is TGTGCCAGCAGTTTATATCAGGGTTCCTACGAGCAGTACTTC. Translating gives CASSLYQGSYEQYF.

The rearrangement uses TRBV4-3 and TRBJ2-7; a weak D match, TRBD2 (6 bases). V was shortened by 0 bases and J by 7 bases, with 13 bases between the two germline ends. This CDR3 contains 14 residues. CDR1 and CDR2 (germline): LGHNA, YSLEER. CDR3 DNA sequence: TGCGCCAGCAGCCAAGATCGGGGACTCGGGGAGCAGTACTTC. It translates to CASSQDRGLGEQYF.

As for this clone: A far larger clone differs by one base, so this is likely a read error. The CDR3 does not end in the conserved phenylalanine or tryptophan, so this is likely a read error. This chain connects TRBV11-2 to TRBJ2-7; 9 bases agree with TRBD1. Trimming removed 2 bases from V and 3 bases from J; junction bases left unmatched: 5. CDR1 SGHAT and CDR2 FQNNGV come from the germline V gene. The CDR3 is 15 residues long. The CDR3 DNA reads TGTGCCAGCAGCTTAATCGACAGGGGGGTCTACGAGCAGTACCTC. Its translation is CASSLIDRGVYEQYL.

This sequence joins TRBV2 and TRBJ1-1, with TRBD1 identical over 7 bases. Trimming at V came to 2 bases and at J to 5 bases, leaving 11 bases not matched to a gene. CDR3 length: 16 amino acids. Per the germline V gene, CDR1 is SNHLY and CDR2 is FYNNEI. The CDR3 DNA follows: TGTGCCAGCAGTGAAAGGGGGCGGCAGAGTAGGACTGAAGCTTTCTTT. Amino acids: CASSERGRQSRTEAFF.